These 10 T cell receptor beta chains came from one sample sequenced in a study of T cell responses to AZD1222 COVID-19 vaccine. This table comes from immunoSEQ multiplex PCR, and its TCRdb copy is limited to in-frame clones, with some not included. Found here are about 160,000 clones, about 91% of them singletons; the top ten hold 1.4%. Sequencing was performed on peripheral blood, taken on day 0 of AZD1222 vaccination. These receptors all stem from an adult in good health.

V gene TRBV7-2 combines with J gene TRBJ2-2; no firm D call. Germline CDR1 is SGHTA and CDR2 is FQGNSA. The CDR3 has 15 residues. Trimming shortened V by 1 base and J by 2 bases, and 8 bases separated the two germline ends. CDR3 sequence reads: CASSLVSGNTGELFF. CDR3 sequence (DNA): TGTGCCAGCAGCTTAGTATCAGGAAACACCGGGGAGCTGTTTTTT.

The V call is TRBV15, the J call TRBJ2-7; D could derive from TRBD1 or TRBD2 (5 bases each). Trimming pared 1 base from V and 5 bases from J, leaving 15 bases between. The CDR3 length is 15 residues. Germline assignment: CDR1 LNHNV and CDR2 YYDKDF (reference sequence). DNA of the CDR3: TGTGCCACCAGCAGAGTGGGGCCTCGGGGTGACGAGCAGTACTTC. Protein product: CATSRVGPRGDEQYF.

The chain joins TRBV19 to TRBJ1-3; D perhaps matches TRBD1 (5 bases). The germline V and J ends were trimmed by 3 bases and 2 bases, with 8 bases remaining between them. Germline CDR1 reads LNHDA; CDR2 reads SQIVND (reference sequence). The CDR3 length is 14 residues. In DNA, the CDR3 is TGTGCCAGTAGTATCCGGGGCCCTGGAAACACCATATATTTT. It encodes CASSIRGPGNTIYF.

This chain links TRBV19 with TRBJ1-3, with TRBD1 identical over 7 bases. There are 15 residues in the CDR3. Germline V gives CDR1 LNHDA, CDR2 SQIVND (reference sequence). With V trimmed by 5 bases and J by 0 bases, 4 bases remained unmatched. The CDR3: CASSLDRTSGNTIYF. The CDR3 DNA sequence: TGTGCCAGTAGTTTGGACAGGACCTCTGGAAACACCATATATTTT. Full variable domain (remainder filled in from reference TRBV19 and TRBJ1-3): DGGITQSPKYLFRKEGQNVTLSCEQNLNHDAMYWYRQDPGQGLRLIYYSQIVNDFQKGDIAEGYSVSREKKESFPLTVTSAQKNPTAFYLCASSLDRTSGNTIYFGEGSWLTVV.

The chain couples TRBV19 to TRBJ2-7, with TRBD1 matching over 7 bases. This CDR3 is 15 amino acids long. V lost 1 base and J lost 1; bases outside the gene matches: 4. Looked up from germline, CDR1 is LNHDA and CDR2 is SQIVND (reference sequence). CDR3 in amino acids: CASSIADRESYEQYF. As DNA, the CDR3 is TGTGCCAGTAGTATAGCTGACAGGGAGTCCTACGAGCAGTACTTC.

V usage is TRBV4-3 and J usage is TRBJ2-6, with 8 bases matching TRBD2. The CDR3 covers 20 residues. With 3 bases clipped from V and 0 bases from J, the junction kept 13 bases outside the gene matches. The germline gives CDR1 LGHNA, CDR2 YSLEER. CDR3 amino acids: CASSHPPGGHPSSGANVLTF. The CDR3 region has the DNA TGCGCCAGCAGCCACCCGCCGGGGGGGCATCCTTCCTCTGGGGCCAACGTCCTGACTTTC.

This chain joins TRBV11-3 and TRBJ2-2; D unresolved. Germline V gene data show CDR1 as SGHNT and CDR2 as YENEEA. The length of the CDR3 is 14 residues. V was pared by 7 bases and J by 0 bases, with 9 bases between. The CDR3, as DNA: TGTGCCAGCACCGAGACAACGAACACCGGGGAGCTGTTTTTT. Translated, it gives CASTETTNTGELFF. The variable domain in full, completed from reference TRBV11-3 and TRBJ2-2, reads EAGVVQSPRYKIIEKKQPVAFWCNPISGHNTLYWYLQNLGQGPELLIRYENEEAVDDSQLPKDRFSAERLKGVDSTLKIQPAELGDSAVYLCASTETTNTGELFFGEGSRLTVL.

Here the CDR3 reads CASSLYGQGGGYGYTF. In nucleotides, the CDR3 is TGTGCCAGCAGTTTATACGGACAGGGGGGCGGCTATGGCTACACCTTC. The chain links TRBV28 to TRBJ1-2; 10 nucleotides match TRBD1. Germline V gene lookup returns CDR1 MDHEN and CDR2 SYDVKM. The CDR3 totals 16 residues. J lost 4 bases, V lost 1 base, and 6 bases had no gene match.

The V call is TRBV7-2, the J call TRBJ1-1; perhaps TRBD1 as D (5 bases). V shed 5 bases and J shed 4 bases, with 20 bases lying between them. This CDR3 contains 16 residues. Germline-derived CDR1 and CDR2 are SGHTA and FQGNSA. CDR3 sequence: CASSPVGGRKGTEAFF. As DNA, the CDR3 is TGTGCCAGCAGCCCCGTGGGGGGTAGGAAGGGCACTGAAGCTTTCTTT.

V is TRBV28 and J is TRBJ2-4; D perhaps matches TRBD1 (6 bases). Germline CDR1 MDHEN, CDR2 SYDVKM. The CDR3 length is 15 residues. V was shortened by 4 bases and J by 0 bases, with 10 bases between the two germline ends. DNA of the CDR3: TGTGCCAGCAGTTCCGGGACAATAGCCAAAAACATTCAGTACTTC. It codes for CASSSGTIAKNIQYF.